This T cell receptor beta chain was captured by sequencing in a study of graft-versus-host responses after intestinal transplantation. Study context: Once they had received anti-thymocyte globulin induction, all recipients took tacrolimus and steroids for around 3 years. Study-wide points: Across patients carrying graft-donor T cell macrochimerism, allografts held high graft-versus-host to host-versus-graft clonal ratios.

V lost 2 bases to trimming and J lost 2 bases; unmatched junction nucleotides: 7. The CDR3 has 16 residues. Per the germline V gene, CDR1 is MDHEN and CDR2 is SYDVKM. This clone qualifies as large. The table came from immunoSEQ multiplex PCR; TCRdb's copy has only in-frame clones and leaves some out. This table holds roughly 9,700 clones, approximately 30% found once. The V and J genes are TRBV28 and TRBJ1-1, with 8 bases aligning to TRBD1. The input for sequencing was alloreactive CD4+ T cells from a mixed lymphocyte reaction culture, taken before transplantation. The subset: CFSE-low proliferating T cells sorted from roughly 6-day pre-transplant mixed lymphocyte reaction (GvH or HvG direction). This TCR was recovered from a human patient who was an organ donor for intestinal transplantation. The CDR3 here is CASSLPGQGGNTEAFF. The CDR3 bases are TGTGCCAGCAGTTTACCCGGACAGGGAGGAAACACTGAAGCTTTCTTT.